This T cell receptor (beta chain) appears in the sequencing data of a study of tumor and adjacent non-tumor tissue in lung cancer. Study overall: Histology: about twelve adenocarcinoma, a couple of squamous cell carcinoma, 1 small cell lung cancer. Patients were aged about 31 to 85, ten or so men and roughly 5 women, stage I to III.

The length of the CDR3 is 13 residues. Trimming stripped 8 bases from V and 3 bases from J, with 13 bases between. Remarks on this clonotype: Its target is unknown.

No cell sorting was done before RNA was extracted from the tissue. This non-tumor lung sample came from over 3 cm beyond the tumor edge. Findings of the study overall: Top 100 clones took a larger repertoire share in normal lung.

The library came from three nested PCR rounds adapted from ARM-PCR protocols. TCRdb re-called the multiplex PCR reads through MiXCR, storing one row per CDR3 protein. Here the sample spans some 66,000 distinct CDR3 sequences, 61% being singletons. The gene calls are TRBV12-3 or TRBV12-4 and TRBJ2-5, with a tentative D call TRBD1 (5 bases). The specimen was distant non-tumor lung tissue. The source of this sequence is a man between 65 and 85 years old with non-small cell lung cancer. DNA for the CDR3: TGTGCCAGCTTAGACAGTGTAGAAGAGACCCAGTACTTC. Its translation: CASLDSVEETQYF.